The T cell receptor beta chain under discussion was sequenced for a study of shared clonotypes between healthy human individuals. About the research overall: Each donor had three CD4 naive, three CD4 memory, two CD8 naive and one CD8 memory plate.

Study-wide findings and caveats: Non-shared clonotypes showed lower generation probabilities than clonotypes common to all four donors. Rarefaction curves obtained for sorted subsets showed sequencing incomplete despite large depth.

Some clones are missing from TCRdb's copy, which holds only in-frame ones; the method was immunoSEQ multiplex PCR. The table shows some 2,500,000 clones, with 90% to 95% occurring only once. For this clone: Its antigen is currently unknown.

Sequences were obtained from naive CD4+ T cells from PBMCs. Subset meaning: CD45RA+ positively selected. This clonotype was obtained from a man younger than 35 in good health. Some clones in this sample may be carry-over from other donors' samples.

CDR3 sequence reads: CASSRGQGMAGELFF. The CDR3 region has the DNA TGTGCCAGCAGTCGTGGACAGGGGATGGCCGGGGAGCTGTTTTTT. The rearrangement uses TRBV6-6 and TRBJ2-2, with 9 bases identical to TRBD1. From germline, CDR1 is MNHNY and CDR2 SVGAGI (reference sequence). J was trimmed by 6 bases and V by 5 bases; bases with no gene match: 7. The CDR3 loop spans 15 amino acids.